The clone carrying this T cell receptor (beta chain) was counted only a few times. Looked up from germline, CDR1 is SGHVS and CDR2 is FNYEAQ. Trimming cost V 1 base and J 7 bases; bases outside gene matches: 7. The CDR3 loop spans 16 amino acids. The data originate from a study of T cells after posttransplantation cyclophosphamide. A marrow graft followed busulfan-fludarabine conditioning, with cyclophosphamide on days +3 and +4. The repertoire was sequenced with immunoSEQ multiplex PCR; TCRdb's copy has only in-frame clones and lacks some. The table includes some 37,000 clones, about 77% detected once.

Sequenced here: CD4+ T cells sorted from blood, sampled roughly 2,000 days after a stem cell transplant with posttransplant cyclophosphamide. This chain joins TRBV7-6 and TRBJ1-6; 7 bases are shared with TRBD1. This receptor was taken from a female patient in her forties or fifties who received an allogeneic stem cell transplant from a related donor, was CMV-positive, and had no GVHD. Some T cells may have come from the graft donor. This chain's CDR3 is CASSLERQGGNSPLHF. CDR3 DNA: TGTGCCAGCAGCTTAGAACGACAGGGCGGCAATTCACCCCTCCACTTT.